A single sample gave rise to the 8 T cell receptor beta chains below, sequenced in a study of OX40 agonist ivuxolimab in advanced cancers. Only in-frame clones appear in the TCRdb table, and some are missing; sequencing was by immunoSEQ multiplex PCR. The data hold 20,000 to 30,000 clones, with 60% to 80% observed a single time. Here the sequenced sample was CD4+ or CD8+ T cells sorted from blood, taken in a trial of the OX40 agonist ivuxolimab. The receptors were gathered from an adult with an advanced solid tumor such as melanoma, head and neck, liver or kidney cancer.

The CDR3 DNA follows: TGTGCCAGCAGCCAAGAATTGTTGGAGACCCAGTACTTC. Translated, it gives CASSQELLETQYF. This rearrangement joins TRBV5-4 to TRBJ2-5; D is unresolved. This CDR3 comprises 13 residues. Germline loops: CDR1 SGHNT, CDR2 YYREEE (reference sequence). The V end lost 4 bases, the J end lost 5 bases, and 12 bases lay between the germline ends.

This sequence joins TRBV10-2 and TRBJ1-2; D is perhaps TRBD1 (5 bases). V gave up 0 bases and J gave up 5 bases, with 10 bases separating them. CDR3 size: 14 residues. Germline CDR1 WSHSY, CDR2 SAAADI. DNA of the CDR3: TGCGCCAGCAGTGAGTCGAAAGCAGGGTATGGCTACACCTTC. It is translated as CASSESKAGYGYTF.

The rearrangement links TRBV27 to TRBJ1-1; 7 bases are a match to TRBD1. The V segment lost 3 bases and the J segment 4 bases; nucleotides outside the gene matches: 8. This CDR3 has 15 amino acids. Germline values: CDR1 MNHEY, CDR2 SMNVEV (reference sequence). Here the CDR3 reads CASSFSTGYSTEAFF. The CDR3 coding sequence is TGTGCCAGCAGTTTTTCGACAGGGTATAGCACTGAAGCTTTCTTT.

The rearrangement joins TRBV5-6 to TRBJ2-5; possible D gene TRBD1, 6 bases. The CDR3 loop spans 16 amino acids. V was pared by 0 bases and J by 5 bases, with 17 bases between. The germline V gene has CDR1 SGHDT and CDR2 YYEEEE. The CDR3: CASSLGSRGRGETQYF. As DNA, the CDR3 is TGTGCCAGCAGCTTGGGGTCTCGGGGTAGGGGGGAGACCCAGTACTTC.

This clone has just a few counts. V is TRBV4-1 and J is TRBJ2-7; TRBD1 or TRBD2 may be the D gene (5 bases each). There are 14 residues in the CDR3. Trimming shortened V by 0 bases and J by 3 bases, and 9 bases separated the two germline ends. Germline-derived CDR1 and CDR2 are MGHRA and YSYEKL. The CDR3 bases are TGCGCCAGCAGCCAAGATGGGGGTTTCTACGAGCAGTACTTC. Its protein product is CASSQDGGFYEQYF.

This CDR3 reads CASSLDQGNGYTF. The CDR3 region has the DNA TGTGCCAGCAGCTTAGATCAGGGGAATGGCTACACCTTC. V usage is TRBV11-2 and J usage is TRBJ1-2, with D possibly matching TRBD1 (6 bases). CDR1 is SGHAT, CDR2 FQNNGV, per germline. The CDR3 contains 13 residues. With 0 bases removed from V and 6 bases from J, the gap between germline ends came to 8 bases.

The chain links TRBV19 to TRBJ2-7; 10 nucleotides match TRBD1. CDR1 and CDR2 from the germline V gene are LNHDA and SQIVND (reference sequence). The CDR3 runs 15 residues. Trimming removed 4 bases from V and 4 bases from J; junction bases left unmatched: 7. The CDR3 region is CASSRPGQGWYEQYF. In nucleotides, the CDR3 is TGTGCCAGTAGTAGACCGGGACAGGGGTGGTACGAGCAGTACTTC.

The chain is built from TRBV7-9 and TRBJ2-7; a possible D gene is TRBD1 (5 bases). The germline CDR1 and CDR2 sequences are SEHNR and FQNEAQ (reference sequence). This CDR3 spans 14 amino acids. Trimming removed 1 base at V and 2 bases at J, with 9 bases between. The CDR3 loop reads CASSLGTTAYEQYF. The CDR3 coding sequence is TGTGCCAGCAGCTTAGGGACAACCGCCTACGAGCAGTACTTC.